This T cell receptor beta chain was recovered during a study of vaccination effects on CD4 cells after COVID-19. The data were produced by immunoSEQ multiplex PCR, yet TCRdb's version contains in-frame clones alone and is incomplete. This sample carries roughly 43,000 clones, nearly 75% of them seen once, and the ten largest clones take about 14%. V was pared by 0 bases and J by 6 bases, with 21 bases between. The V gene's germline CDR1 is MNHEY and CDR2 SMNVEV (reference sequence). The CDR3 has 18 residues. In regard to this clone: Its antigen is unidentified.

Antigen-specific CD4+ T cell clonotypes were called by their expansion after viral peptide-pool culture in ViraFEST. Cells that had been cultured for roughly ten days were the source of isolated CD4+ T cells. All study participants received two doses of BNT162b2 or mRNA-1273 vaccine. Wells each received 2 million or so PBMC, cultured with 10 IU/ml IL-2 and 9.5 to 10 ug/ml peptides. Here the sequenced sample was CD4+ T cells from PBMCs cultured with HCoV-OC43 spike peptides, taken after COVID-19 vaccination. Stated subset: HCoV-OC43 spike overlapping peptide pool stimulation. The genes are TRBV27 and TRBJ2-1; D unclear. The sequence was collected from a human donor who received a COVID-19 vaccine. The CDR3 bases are TGTGCCAGCAGTTTATCAGGGCAAGGAAGATTAGGTAGCAATGAGCAGTTCTTC. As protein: CASSLSGQGRLGSNEQFF.